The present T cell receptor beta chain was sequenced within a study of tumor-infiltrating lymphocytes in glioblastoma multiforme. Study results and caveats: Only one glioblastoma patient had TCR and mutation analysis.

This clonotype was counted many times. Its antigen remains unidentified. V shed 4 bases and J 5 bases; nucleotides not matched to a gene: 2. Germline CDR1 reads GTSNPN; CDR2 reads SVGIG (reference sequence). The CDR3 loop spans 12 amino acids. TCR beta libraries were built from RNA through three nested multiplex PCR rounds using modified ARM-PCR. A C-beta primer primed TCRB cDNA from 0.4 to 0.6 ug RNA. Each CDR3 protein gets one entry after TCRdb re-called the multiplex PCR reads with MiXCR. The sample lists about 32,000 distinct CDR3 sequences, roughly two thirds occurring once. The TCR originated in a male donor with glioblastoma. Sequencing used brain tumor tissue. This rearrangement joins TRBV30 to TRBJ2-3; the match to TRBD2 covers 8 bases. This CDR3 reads CAWTLAGDTQYF. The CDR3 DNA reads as TGTGCCTGGACCCTAGCGGGAGATACGCAGTATTTT.